Given below is one T cell receptor (beta chain) in context. What it recognizes is unknown. The PCR contained 60 Vbeta and 13 Jbeta primers. Repertoires were generated with immunoSEQ multiplex PCR, while TCRdb's copy carries only in-frame clones and drops some. The sample has about 280,000 clones, approximately 90% seen once. The data were obtained in a study of cytomegalovirus exposure and HLA in healthy donors. The CDR3 totals 14 residues. The V and J ends lost 5 bases and 7 bases, in that order; junction bases with no gene match: 4. From germline, CDR1 is MNHEY and CDR2 SMNVEV (reference sequence). Study results and limitations: Researchers counted 164 TCR beta chains as cytomegalovirus-associated. The authors later linked a missense DCLRE1C variant to TCR beta V- and J-gene trimming. An apparent linkage of common viral pathogens to several of the most significant clusters emerged in a later analysis. Immune exposure data for these donors was limited to CMV serostatus.

This receptor was identified in a young woman in good health and CMV-seronegative. The sequenced material came from PBMCs. The chain carries TRBV27 and TRBJ2-2, with 10 nucleotides matching TRBD1. As DNA, the CDR3 is TGTGCCAGCAGTCGGACAGGGGGGGACGGGGAGCTGTTTTTT. This sequence encodes CASSRTGGDGELFF.